The 19 T cell receptor beta chains below all came from one sample that was sequenced in a study of T cells in Graves' hyperthyroidism and ophthalmopathy. RNA transcripts provided the source from which TCR beta CDR3 regions were amplified. The HTBI primer set served for first-round RT-PCR of the TCR CDR3. TCRdb called the multiplex PCR reads again in MiXCR, with one record for every CDR3 protein. The repertoire holds approximately 200,000 distinct CDR3 sequences, with 15% to 20% as singletons. The sample taken for sequencing was blood. The receptors originated from a man in his forties with Graves' hyperthyroidism.

At least ten counts were recorded for this clonotype. The chain links TRBV7-9 to TRBJ2-1; D gene ambiguous. The CDR3 is made up of 17 amino acids. Between the trimmed V and J ends, which lost 5 bases and 0 bases, there was a span of 17 bases. The germline V gene has CDR1 SEHNR and CDR2 FQNEAQ (reference sequence). For the CDR3, the DNA is TGTGCCAGCAGCCCCCCGAGGCAGGCTAGCTCCTACAATGAGCAGTTCTTC. As protein: CASSPPRQASSYNEQFF.

This clonotype has ten or more counts. V is TRBV18 and J is TRBJ1-1, with TRBD1 matching over 8 bases. V trimming: 3 bases; J trimming: 5 bases; junction bases outside the gene matches: 8. The germline V gene encodes CDR1 KGHSH and CDR2 LQKENI. The CDR3 has 15 residues. CDR3 coding DNA: TGTGCCAGCTCACCTTCGGACAGGGAGGGGACTGAAGCTTTCTTT. This translates into CASSPSDREGTEAFF.

The rearrangement links TRBV2 to TRBJ2-7; D remains ambiguous. Trimming took off 3 bases at V and 6 bases at J, with 6 bases between the two ends. The CDR3 contains 11 residues. Germline loops: CDR1 SNHLY, CDR2 FYNNEI. CDR3 nucleotides: TGTGCCAGCAGTGATTTCGGCGAGCAGTACTTC. This sequence encodes CASSDFGEQYF.

This clonotype was counted at least ten times. The J gene is TRBJ1-1, the V gene TRBV5-1, with 7 nucleotides matching TRBD1. V shed 4 bases and J 0 bases; nucleotides not matched to a gene: 3. This CDR3 has 14 residues. Germline CDR1 SGHRS, CDR2 YFSETQ. CDR3 nucleotide sequence: TGCGCCAGCAGCACCGGGACAGTGAACACTGAAGCTTTCTTT. Translation gives CASSTGTVNTEAFF.

In this sample, this clonotype turned up many times. This chain links TRBV7-8 with TRBJ2-5; no definite D call. The ends were cut back, 9 bases at V and 5 bases at J, with 4 bases in the middle. The CDR3 has 9 residues. Germline V gives CDR1 SGHVS, CDR2 FQNEAQ. The CDR3 reads CARGETQYF. The CDR3 DNA reads TGTGCCAGAGGGGAGACCCAGTACTTC.

This clonotype has a count of ten or more. The CDR3 bases are TGTGCCAGCAGCCAATCCGGCCACGGAGGCACTGAAGCTTTCTTT. Residues: CASSQSGHGGTEAFF. V and J are TRBV16 and TRBJ1-1; D call uncertain. There are 15 residues in the CDR3. CDR1 KGHSY and CDR2 FQNENV come from the germline V gene. V lost 0 bases to trimming and J lost 4 bases, with 12 bases between them.

This chain joins TRBV7-2 and TRBJ2-2; D unclear. This CDR3 has 14 residues. Germline values: CDR1 SGHTA, CDR2 FQGNSA. Trimming left V 4 bases short and J 4 bases short, with 10 bases between. The CDR3 DNA sequence: TGTGCCAGCAGCTCCGGGTTATTCACCGGGGAGCTGTTTTTT. This encodes CASSSGLFTGELFF.

This clonotype has a count of ten or more. The genes are TRBV2 and TRBJ2-3; D might be TRBD1 (6 bases). Germline CDR1 reads SNHLY; CDR2 reads FYNNEI. V shed 2 bases and J shed 0 bases, with 18 bases lying between them. There are 18 residues in the CDR3. The CDR3: CASSEIRTALISTDTQYF. CDR3 nucleotide sequence: TGTGCCAGCAGTGAAATCAGGACAGCGCTTATTAGCACAGATACGCAGTATTTT. Full variable domain (rest looked up from reference TRBV2 and TRBJ2-3): EPEVTQTPSHQVTQMGQEVILRCVPISNHLYFYWYRQILGQKVEFLVSFYNNEISEKSEIFDDQFSVERPDGSNFTLKIRSTKLEDSAMYFCASSEIRTALISTDTQYFGPGTRLTVL.

This clonotype was picked up many times. The J gene is TRBJ1-1, the V gene TRBV27; D might be TRBD1 (6 bases). Germline-derived CDR1 and CDR2 are MNHEY and SMNVEV (reference sequence). V lost 6 bases and J 7 bases, leaving 12 bases between the germline ends. The CDR3 is 12 amino acids. CDR3 region: CASRTGGGEAFF. The CDR3, as DNA: TGTGCCAGCAGGACGGGGGGCGGTGAAGCTTTCTTT.

This clonotype was seen only a few times. The rearrangement uses TRBV7-9 and TRBJ1-1; 7 nucleotides agree with TRBD1. Trimming removed 7 bases from V and 6 bases from J; junction bases left unmatched: 5. CDR1 is SEHNR and CDR2 is FQNEAQ in the germline V gene (reference sequence). This CDR3 spans 12 amino acids. The CDR3 spells CASKGGVPEAFF. The DNA for the CDR3 is TGTGCCAGCAAAGGGGGCGTTCCTGAAGCTTTCTTT.

The chain has TRBV6-1 and TRBJ2-1; 10 bases fit TRBD1. The germline CDR1 and CDR2 sequences are MNHNS and SASEGT. The CDR3 has 17 amino acids. Trimming at V came to 5 bases and at J to 5 bases, leaving 12 bases not matched to a gene. The CDR3 DNA follows: TGTGCCAGCAGTCGGGGGACAGGGGCTTCGGGGCACAATGAGCAGTTCTTC. The encoded protein is CASSRGTGASGHNEQFF.

The gene calls are TRBV7-2 and TRBJ2-1, with 9 bases matching TRBD2. This CDR3 contains 15 residues. Germline loops: CDR1 SGHTA, CDR2 FQGNSA. Trimming took 4 bases from V and 5 from J; bases not matched to a gene: 6. The CDR3: CASSWGSGSNNEQFF. Written as DNA, the CDR3 is TGTGCCAGCAGCTGGGGTAGCGGGAGTAACAATGAGCAGTTCTTC.

V gene TRBV7-9 combines with J gene TRBJ2-1; TRBD2 matches at 8 bases. CDR1 is SEHNR, CDR2 FQNEAQ, per germline (reference sequence). Trimming at V came to 1 base and at J to 6 bases, leaving 5 bases not matched to a gene. The CDR3 spans 15 residues. The CDR3 DNA reads as TGTGCCAGCAGCTTAGGTACTAGCGGACTCAATGAGCAGTTCTTC. The encoded protein is CASSLGTSGLNEQFF. Complete variable domain (other parts from reference TRBV7-9 and TRBJ2-1): DTGVSQNPRHKITKRGQNVTFRCDPISEHNRLYWYRQTLGQGPEFLTYFQNEAQLEKSRLLSDRFSAERPKGSFSTLEIQRTEQGDSAMYLCASSLGTSGLNEQFFGPGTRLTVL.

This clonotype came up many times. The genes are TRBV7-9 and TRBJ1-1; D perhaps matches TRBD1 (5 bases). The CDR3 sequence is 14 residues long. Germline CDR1 reads SEHNR; CDR2 reads FQNEAQ (reference sequence). The germline V and J ends were trimmed by 2 bases and 4 bases, with 11 bases remaining between them. The CDR3 reads CASSLKGKGTEAFF. The CDR3 coding sequence is TGTGCCAGCAGCTTAAAGGGGAAAGGCACTGAAGCTTTCTTT.

This clonotype was detected ten times or more. The chain links TRBV19 to TRBJ1-1; no reliable D call. Trimming left V 6 bases short and J 1 base short, with 15 bases between. Germline V gene data show CDR1 as LNHDA and CDR2 as SQIVND (reference sequence). CDR3 size: 15 residues. For the CDR3, the DNA is TGTGCCAGTAGGGGCCGTTGGGGTGAGAACACTGAAGCTTTCTTT. This sequence encodes CASRGRWGENTEAFF.

This clonotype has a count of ten or more. V usage is TRBV11-2 and J usage is TRBJ2-1; TRBD2 agrees at 9 bases. The CDR3 is 17 residues long. CDR1 and CDR2 from the germline V gene are SGHAT and FQNNGV. Trimming removed 4 bases from V and 0 bases from J; junction bases left unmatched: 7. CDR3 nucleotide sequence: TGTGCCAGCAGCTCCGTTAGCGGGGGAAGCTCCTACAATGAGCAGTTCTTC. Its protein is CASSSVSGGSSYNEQFF.

This clonotype was picked up a small number of times. The chain uses TRBV2 and TRBJ1-5; weak D call: TRBD1 (6 bases). The V end lost 3 bases, the J end lost 4 bases, and 19 bases lay between the germline ends. The CDR3 totals 17 residues. The germline V gene has CDR1 SNHLY and CDR2 FYNNEI. The DNA of the CDR3 is TGTGCCAGCAGTGAGGTCGGACAGCGCCCGGGGAATCAGCCCCAGCATTTT. This gives the protein CASSEVGQRPGNQPQHF.

This clonotype was observed many times. The chain recombines TRBV7-2 with TRBJ1-4; unclear D gene. The CDR3 covers 15 residues. Trimming left V 5 bases short and J 7 bases short, with 17 bases between. Germline V gene lookup returns CDR1 SGHTA and CDR2 FQGNSA. In DNA form, the CDR3 reads TGTGCCAGCAGCCCTTTACAGCAAGGTGTTGAAAAACTGTTTTTT. This sequence encodes CASSPLQQGVEKLFF.

In its sample, this clonotype was seen a few times. This chain links TRBV5-6 with TRBJ2-2, with D possibly matching TRBD2 (5 bases). Germline CDR1 is SGHDT and CDR2 is YYEEEE. The CDR3 runs 17 residues. The V and J ends lost 1 base and 4 bases respectively, with 17 bases between them. CDR3 in DNA: TGTGCCAGCAGCTTGAATCGGGGTCAACCCGGCACCGGGGAGCTGTTTTTT. This codes for CASSLNRGQPGTGELFF. Looking up the rest from reference TRBV5-6 and TRBJ2-2 gives the full variable domain: DAGVTQSPTHLIKTRGQQVTLRCSPKSGHDTVSWYQQALGQGPQFIFQYYEEEERQRGNFPDRFSGHQFPNYSSELNVNALLLGDSALYLCASSLNRGQPGTGELFFGEGSRLTVL.